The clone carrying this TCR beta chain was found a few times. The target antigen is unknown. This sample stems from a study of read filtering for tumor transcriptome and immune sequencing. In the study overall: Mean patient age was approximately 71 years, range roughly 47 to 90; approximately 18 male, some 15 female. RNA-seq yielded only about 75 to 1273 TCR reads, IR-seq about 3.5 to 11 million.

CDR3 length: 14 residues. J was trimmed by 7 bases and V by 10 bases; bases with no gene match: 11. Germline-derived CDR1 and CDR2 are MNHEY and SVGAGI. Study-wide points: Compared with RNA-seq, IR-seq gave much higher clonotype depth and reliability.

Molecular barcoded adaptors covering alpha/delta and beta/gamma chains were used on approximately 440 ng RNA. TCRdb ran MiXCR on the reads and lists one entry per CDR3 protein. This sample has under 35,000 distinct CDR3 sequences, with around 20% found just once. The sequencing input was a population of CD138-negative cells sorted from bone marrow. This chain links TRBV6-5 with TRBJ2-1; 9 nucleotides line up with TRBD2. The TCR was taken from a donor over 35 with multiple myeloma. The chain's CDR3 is CATLRGSGGNEQFF. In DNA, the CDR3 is TGTGCCACCCTTCGGGGCAGCGGGGGGAATGAGCAGTTCTTC.